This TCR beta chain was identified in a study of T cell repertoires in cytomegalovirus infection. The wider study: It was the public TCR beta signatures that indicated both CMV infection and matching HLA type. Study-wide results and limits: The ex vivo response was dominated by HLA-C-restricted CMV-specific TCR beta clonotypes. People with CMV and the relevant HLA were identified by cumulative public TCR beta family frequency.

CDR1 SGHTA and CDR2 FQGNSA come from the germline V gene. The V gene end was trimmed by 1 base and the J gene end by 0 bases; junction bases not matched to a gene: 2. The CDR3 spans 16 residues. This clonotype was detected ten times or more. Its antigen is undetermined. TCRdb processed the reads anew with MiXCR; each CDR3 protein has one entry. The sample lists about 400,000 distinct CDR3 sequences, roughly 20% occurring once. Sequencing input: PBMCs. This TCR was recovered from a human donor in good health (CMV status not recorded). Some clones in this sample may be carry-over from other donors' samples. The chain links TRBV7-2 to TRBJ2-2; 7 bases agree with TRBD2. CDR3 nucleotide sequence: TGTGCCAGCAGCTTAGTGAGCGGGGCGAACACCGGGGAGCTGTTTTTT. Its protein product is CASSLVSGANTGELFF.